This T cell receptor (beta chain) came from a study of post-analysis software for immune sequencing data. Looking at the study overall: The disease courses covered relapsing-remitting, secondary progressive and progressive-relapsing multiple sclerosis. Study results and limitations: When patients were compared with controls, 4 or 5 TRBV segments were more frequent, TRBV5-6, TRBV5-1 and TRBV20-1 among them.

The TCR beta cDNA libraries carried unique molecular identifiers. Once roughly 0.9 to 10 million T cells were used, a few hundred thousand cDNA molecules resulted. MiXCR, run by TCRdb on the PCR reads, gives a single entry per CDR3 protein. The data hold some 800,000 distinct CDR3 sequences, with around 46% observed a single time. This clonotype appeared a few times. What it binds is not known. Trimming pared 4 bases from V and 0 bases from J, leaving 12 bases between. This CDR3 spans 15 amino acids. CDR1 and CDR2 from the germline V gene are SGHRS and YFSETQ. The sequence derives from a girl under 18 with multiple sclerosis. The material sequenced was blood. This sequence joins TRBV5-1 and TRBJ2-3; D unresolved. The CDR3 loop is CASSGPGLSTDTQYF. DNA of the CDR3: TGCGCCAGCAGCGGTCCTGGGCTGAGCACAGATACGCAGTATTTT.